Below, 13 T cell receptor beta chains from the same sample are listed, as sequenced in a study of blood T cell repertoires in COVID-19. Sequenced by immunoSEQ multiplex PCR; TCRdb stores in-frame clones only, minus some. In the table there are about 68,000 clones, around 80% of which are singletons. The sample was peripheral blood. These receptors all come from a woman between 45 and 65 years old with acute or convalescent COVID-19.

V and J are TRBV14 and TRBJ2-7, with 12 bases matching TRBD2. The CDR3 totals 15 residues. Germline-derived CDR1 and CDR2 are SGHDN and FVKESK. Trimming took 2 bases from V and 2 from J; bases not matched to a gene: 1. CDR3 loop: CASSQSSGRAYEQYF. The DNA of the CDR3 is TGTGCCAGCAGCCAATCTAGCGGGAGGGCCTACGAGCAGTACTTC.

This sequence joins TRBV11-3 and TRBJ1-1; weak D call: TRBD1 (5 bases). There are 14 residues in the CDR3. V lost 4 bases, J lost 3 bases, and 12 bases lay in between. Per germline, CDR1 SGHNT and CDR2 YENEEA. The CDR3: CASSWGGTDTEAFF. CDR3 in DNA: TGTGCCAGCAGCTGGGGGGGAACGGACACTGAAGCTTTCTTT. The complete variable domain, with remaining parts taken from reference TRBV11-3 and TRBJ1-1, reads EAGVVQSPRYKIIEKKQPVAFWCNPISGHNTLYWYLQNLGQGPELLIRYENEEAVDDSQLPKDRFSAERLKGVDSTLKIQPAELGDSAVYLCASSWGGTDTEAFFGQGTRLTVV.

The rearrangement links TRBV3-1 (or the pseudogene TRBV3-2) to TRBJ1-2, with TRBD1 as a possible D gene (6 bases). This CDR3 is 15 amino acids long. The germline V and J ends were trimmed by 1 base and 7 bases, with 16 bases remaining between them. In germline, CDR1 is LGHDT, CDR2 YNNKEL (reference sequence). This CDR3 reads CASSQAGGGASGYTF. The CDR3 nucleotides read TGTGCCAGCAGCCAAGCCGGTGGGGGCGCGTCTGGCTACACCTTC.

CDR3 in DNA: TGTGCCAGTAGTATTGGGGGGACTGGGGCCAACGTCCTGACTTTC. Translation gives CASSIGGTGANVLTF. The chain couples TRBV19 to TRBJ2-6; perhaps TRBD2 as D (6 bases). Germline V gene lookup returns CDR1 LNHDA and CDR2 SQIVND (reference sequence). The CDR3 totals 15 residues. Trimming took off 3 bases at V and 2 bases at J, with 8 bases between the two ends.

The V and J genes are TRBV7-6 and TRBJ1-1; 8 positions agree with TRBD1. The ends lost 5 bases at V and 4 bases at J; junction bases unmatched: 3. Germline V gene lookup returns CDR1 SGHVS and CDR2 FNYEAQ. The CDR3 is 13 amino acids. The CDR3 DNA reads TGTGCCAGCAGCCCGACAGGGGCCACTGAAGCTTTCTTT. This translates into CASSPTGATEAFF. The variable domain in full, completed from reference TRBV7-6 and TRBJ1-1, reads GAGVSQSPRYKVTKRGQDVALRCDPISGHVSLYWYRQALGQGPEFLTYFNYEAQQDKSGLPNDRFSAERPEGSISTLTIQRTEQRDSAMYRCASSPTGATEAFFGQGTRLTVV.

V gene TRBV11-3 combines with J gene TRBJ2-3; 13 nucleotides align to TRBD2. The CDR3 is made up of 16 amino acids. CDR1 and CDR2 (germline): SGHNT, YENEEA. Trimming cost V 1 base and J 4 bases; bases outside gene matches: 2. The CDR3 here is CASSLGGTSGADTQYF. The DNA of the CDR3 is TGTGCCAGCAGCTTAGGAGGGACTAGCGGGGCAGATACGCAGTATTTT. The whole variable domain, filled in from reference TRBV11-3 and TRBJ2-3, reads EAGVVQSPRYKIIEKKQPVAFWCNPISGHNTLYWYLQNLGQGPELLIRYENEEAVDDSQLPKDRFSAERLKGVDSTLKIQPAELGDSAVYLCASSLGGTSGADTQYFGPGTRLTVL.

The chain recombines TRBV6-5 with TRBJ2-7; D may be TRBD2 (5 bases). The germline gives CDR1 MNHEY, CDR2 SVGAGI. Trimming left V 0 bases short and J 4 bases short, with 7 bases between. This CDR3 comprises 13 residues. Written as DNA, the CDR3 is TGTGCCAGCAGTTACTCAGAGGGTTACGAGCAGTACTTC. Translated, it gives CASSYSEGYEQYF.

The chain has TRBV27 and TRBJ1-2; D might be TRBD1 (5 bases). Looked up from germline, CDR1 is MNHEY and CDR2 is SMNVEV (reference sequence). This CDR3 contains 15 residues. Between the trimmed V and J ends, which lost 6 bases and 1 base, there was a span of 15 bases. The CDR3 nucleotides read TGTGCCAGCAGCCCGAATCGGGGGATTAACTATGGCTACACCTTC. As protein: CASSPNRGINYGYTF.

The sample holds one count of this clone. The chain is built from TRBV6-1 and TRBJ1-4; 7 nucleotides align to TRBD1. The CDR3 has 15 amino acids. The germline V gene encodes CDR1 MNHNS and CDR2 SASEGT. V dropped 3 bases and J dropped 3; count of bases not matched to a gene: 4. The DNA for the CDR3 is TGTGCCAGCAGTGAGAGGGGGCAACCTAATGAAAAACTGTTTTTT. Its translation is CASSERGQPNEKLFF.

The V and J genes are TRBV6-6 and TRBJ2-7; 8 bases agree with TRBD1. V trimming: 6 bases; J trimming: 4 bases; junction bases outside the gene matches: 8. The CDR3 has 14 residues. From germline, CDR1 is MNHNY and CDR2 SVGAGI (reference sequence). The CDR3, as DNA: TGTGCCAGCAGCGACTTCGGGACAGGATACGAGCAGTACTTC. Translating gives CASSDFGTGYEQYF.

The CDR3 region is CSVEPGQGAGTQYF. DNA of the CDR3: TGCAGCGTCGAACCGGGACAGGGGGCGGGGACCCAGTACTTC. The rearrangement links TRBV29-1 to TRBJ2-5; 12 bases agree with TRBD1. Germline CDR1 SQVTM, CDR2 ANQGSEA. V was pared by 6 bases and J by 7 bases, with 9 bases of the junction left unmatched. This CDR3 contains 14 residues. The full variable domain, with the rest looked up from reference TRBV29-1 and TRBJ2-5, is SAVISQKPSRDICQRGTSLTIQCQVDSQVTMMFWYRQQPGQSLTLIATANQGSEATYESGFVIDKFPISRPNLTFSTLTVSNMSPEDSSIYLCSVEPGQGAGTQYFGPGTRLLVL.

The chain couples TRBV20-1 to TRBJ1-5, with D perhaps matching TRBD1 (6 bases). Germline V gives CDR1 DFQATT, CDR2 SNEGSKA (reference sequence). V lost 3 bases and J 5 bases, leaving 17 bases between the germline ends. The CDR3 is 15 amino acids. The CDR3 region is CSASQGTSVDQPQHF. CDR3 DNA sequence: TGCAGTGCTAGTCAGGGGACAAGCGTCGATCAGCCCCAGCATTTT.

This clone has only a few counts. In DNA form, the CDR3 reads TGCGCCAGCAGCTTGGGGACAGATAATGAAAAACTGTTTTTT. Protein: CASSLGTDNEKLFF. The chain carries TRBV5-1 and TRBJ1-4; weak D call: TRBD1 (6 bases). The CDR3 runs 14 residues. Germline lookup yields CDR1 SGHRS and CDR2 YFSETQ. V was trimmed by 0 bases and J by 4 bases, leaving 7 bases between them.